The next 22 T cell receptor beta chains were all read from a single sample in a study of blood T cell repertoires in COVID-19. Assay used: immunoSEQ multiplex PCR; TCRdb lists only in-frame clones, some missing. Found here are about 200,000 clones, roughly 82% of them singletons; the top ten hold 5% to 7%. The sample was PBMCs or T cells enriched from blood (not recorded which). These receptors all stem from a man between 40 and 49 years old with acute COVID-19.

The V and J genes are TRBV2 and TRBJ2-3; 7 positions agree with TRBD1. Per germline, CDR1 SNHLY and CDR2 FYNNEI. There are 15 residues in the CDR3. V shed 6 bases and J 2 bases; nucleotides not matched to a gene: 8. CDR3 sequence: CASSQTGAYTDTQYF. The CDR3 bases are TGTGCCAGCAGCCAAACAGGGGCCTACACAGATACGCAGTATTTT.

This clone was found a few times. The CDR3 nucleotides read TGTGCCAGCAGTTTAGTTGCGGGAGATGAGCAGTTCTTC. This codes for CASSLVAGDEQFF. The chain carries TRBV28 and TRBJ2-1; the match to TRBD2 covers 7 bases. The CDR3 runs to 13 residues. CDR1 and CDR2 (germline): MDHEN, SYDVKM. J was trimmed by 8 bases and V by 2 bases; bases with no gene match: 3.

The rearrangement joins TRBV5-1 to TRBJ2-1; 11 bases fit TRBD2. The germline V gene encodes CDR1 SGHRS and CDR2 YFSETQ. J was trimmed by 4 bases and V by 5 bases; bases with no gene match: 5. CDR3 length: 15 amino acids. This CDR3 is CASRTGTSGYNEQFF. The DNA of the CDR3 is TGCGCCAGCAGGACCGGGACTAGCGGATACAATGAGCAGTTCTTC.

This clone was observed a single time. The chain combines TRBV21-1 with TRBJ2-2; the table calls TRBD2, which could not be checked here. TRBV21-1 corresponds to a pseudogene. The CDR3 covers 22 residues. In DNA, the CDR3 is TGTGCCAGCAGCAAATCGAGCGGAGCCGGATACACCCGTAAGAGGAACACCGGGGAGCTGTTTTTT. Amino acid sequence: CASSKSSGAGYTRKRNTGELFF.

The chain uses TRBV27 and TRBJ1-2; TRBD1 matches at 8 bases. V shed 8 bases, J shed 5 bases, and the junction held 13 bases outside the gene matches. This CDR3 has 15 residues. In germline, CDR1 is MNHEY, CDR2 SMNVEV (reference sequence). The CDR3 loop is CASDRDRSPRYGYTF. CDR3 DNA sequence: TGTGCCAGCGATCGGGACAGGTCGCCAAGGTATGGCTACACCTTC.

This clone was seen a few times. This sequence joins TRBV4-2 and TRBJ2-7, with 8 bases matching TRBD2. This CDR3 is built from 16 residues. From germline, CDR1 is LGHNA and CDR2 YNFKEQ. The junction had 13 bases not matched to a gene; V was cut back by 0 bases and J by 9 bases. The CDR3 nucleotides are TGTGCCAGCAGCCAAGACACAGCGGGAGTTATACCTGGGCAGTACTTC. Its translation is CASSQDTAGVIPGQYF.

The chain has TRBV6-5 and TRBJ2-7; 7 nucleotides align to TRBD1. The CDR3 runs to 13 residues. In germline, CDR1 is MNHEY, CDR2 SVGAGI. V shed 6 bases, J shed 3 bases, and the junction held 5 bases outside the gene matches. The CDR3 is CASRSTGNYEQYF. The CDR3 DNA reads TGTGCCAGCAGGTCGACAGGGAACTACGAGCAGTACTTC.

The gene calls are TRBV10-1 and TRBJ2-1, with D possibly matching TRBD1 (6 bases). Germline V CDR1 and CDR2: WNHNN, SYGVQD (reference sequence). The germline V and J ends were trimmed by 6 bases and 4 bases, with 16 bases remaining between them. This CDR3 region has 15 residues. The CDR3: CASRWGPQRYNEQFF. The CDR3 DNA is TGCGCCAGCAGGTGGGGGCCCCAGCGGTACAATGAGCAGTTCTTC.

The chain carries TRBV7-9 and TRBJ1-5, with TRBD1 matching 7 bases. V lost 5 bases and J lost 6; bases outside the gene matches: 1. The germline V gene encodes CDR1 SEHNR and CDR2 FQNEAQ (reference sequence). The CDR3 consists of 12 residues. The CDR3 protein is CASSAGGQPQHF. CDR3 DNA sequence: TGTGCCAGCAGCGCAGGGGGTCAGCCCCAGCATTTT.

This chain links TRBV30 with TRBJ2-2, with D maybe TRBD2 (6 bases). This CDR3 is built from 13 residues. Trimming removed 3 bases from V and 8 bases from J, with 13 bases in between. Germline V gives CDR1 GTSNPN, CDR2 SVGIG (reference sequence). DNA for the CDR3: TGTGCCTGGAGCGGAGGGGCGAGAGGGGAGCTGTTTTTT. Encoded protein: CAWSGGARGELFF. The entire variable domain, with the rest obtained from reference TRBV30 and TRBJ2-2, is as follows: SQTIHQWPATLVQPVGSPLSLECTVEGTSNPNLYWYRQAAGRGLQLLFYSVGIGQISSEVPQNLSASRPQDRQFILSSKKLLLSDSGFYLCAWSGGARGELFFGEGSRLTVL.

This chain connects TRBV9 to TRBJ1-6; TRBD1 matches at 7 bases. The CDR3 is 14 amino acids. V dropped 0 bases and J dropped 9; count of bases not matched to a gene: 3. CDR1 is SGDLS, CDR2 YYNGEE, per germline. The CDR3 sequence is CASSVGQGGSPLHF. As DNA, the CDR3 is TGTGCCAGCAGCGTAGGACAGGGCGGTTCACCCCTCCACTTT. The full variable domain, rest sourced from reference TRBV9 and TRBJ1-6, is DSGVTQTPKHLITATGQRVTLRCSPRSGDLSVYWYQQSLDQGLQFLIQYYNGEERAKGNILERFSAQQFPDLHSELNLSSLELGDSALYFCASSVGQGGSPLHFGNGTRLTVT.

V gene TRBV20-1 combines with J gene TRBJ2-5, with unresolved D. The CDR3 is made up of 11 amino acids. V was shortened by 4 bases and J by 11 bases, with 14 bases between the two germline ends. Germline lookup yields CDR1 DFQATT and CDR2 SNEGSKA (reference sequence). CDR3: CSATDKARQYF. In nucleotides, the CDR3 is TGCAGTGCTACCGACAAGGCCCGACAGTACTTC.

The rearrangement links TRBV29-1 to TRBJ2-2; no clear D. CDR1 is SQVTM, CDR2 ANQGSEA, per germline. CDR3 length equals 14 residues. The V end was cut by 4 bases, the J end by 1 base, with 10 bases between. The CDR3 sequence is CSVGVQWNTGELFF. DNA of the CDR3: TGCAGCGTTGGTGTACAGTGGAACACCGGGGAGCTGTTTTTT.

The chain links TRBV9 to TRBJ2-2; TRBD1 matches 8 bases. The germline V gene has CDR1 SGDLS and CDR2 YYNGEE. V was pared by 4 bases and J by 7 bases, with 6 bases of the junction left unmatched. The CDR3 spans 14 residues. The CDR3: CASSRTGWGGELFF. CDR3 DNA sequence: TGTGCCAGCAGCCGGACAGGGTGGGGCGGGGAGCTGTTTTTT.

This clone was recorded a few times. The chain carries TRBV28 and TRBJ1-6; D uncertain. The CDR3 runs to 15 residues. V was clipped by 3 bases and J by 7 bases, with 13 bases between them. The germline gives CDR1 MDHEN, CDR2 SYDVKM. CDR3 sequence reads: CASSLDGGINSPLHF. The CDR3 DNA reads TGTGCCAGCAGTTTGGACGGCGGGATCAATTCACCCCTCCACTTT.

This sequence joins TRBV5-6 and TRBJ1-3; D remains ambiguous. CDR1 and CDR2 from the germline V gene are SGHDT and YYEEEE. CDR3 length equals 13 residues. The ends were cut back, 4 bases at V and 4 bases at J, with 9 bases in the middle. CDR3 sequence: CASSPLEGNTIYF. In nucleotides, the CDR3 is TGTGCCAGCAGCCCCTTAGAGGGAAACACCATATATTTT.

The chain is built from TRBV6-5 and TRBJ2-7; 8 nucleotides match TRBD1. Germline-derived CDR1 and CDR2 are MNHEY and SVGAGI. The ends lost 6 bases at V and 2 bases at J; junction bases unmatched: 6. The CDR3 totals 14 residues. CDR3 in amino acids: CASRFPGQAYEQYF. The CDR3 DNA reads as TGTGCCAGCAGATTTCCGGGACAGGCCTACGAGCAGTACTTC.

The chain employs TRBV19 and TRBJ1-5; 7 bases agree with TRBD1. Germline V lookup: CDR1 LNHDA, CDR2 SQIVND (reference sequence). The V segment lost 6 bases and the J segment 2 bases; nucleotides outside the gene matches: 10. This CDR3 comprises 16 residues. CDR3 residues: CASSLGQYMGNQPQHF. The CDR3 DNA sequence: TGTGCCAGTAGCCTGGGACAGTACATGGGCAATCAGCCCCAGCATTTT.

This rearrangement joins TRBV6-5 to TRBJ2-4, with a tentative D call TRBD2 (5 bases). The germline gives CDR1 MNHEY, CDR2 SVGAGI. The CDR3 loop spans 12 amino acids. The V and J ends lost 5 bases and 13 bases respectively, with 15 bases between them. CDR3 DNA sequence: TGTGCCAGCAGTCCCACTTCCGGGAAGCAGTACTTC. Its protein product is CASSPTSGKQYF.

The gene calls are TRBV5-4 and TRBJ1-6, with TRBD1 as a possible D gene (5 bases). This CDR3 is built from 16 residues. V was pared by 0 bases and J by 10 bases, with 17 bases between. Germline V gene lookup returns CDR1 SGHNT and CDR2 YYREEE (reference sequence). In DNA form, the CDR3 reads TGTGCCAGCAGCTTGGCCTCGGGGGTAGTAGGATCACCCCTCCACTTT. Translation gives CASSLASGVVGSPLHF.

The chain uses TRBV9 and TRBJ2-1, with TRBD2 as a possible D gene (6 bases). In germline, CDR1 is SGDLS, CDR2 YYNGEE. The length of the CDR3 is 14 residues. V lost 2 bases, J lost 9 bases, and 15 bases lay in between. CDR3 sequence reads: CASSVGGFVGEQFF. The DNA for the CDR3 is TGTGCCAGCAGCGTCGGGGGATTCGTAGGTGAGCAGTTCTTC.

CDR3 nucleotide sequence: TGCGCCAGCAGCCAAGATGCGGGGGGGGGAACCACAGATACGCAGTATTTT. Residues: CASSQDAGGGTTDTQYF. The chain uses TRBV4-1 and TRBJ2-3, with TRBD2 identical over 9 bases. With V trimmed by 0 bases and J by 2 bases, 6 bases remained unmatched. The V gene's germline CDR1 is MGHRA and CDR2 YSYEKL. The CDR3 consists of 17 residues.